This T cell receptor beta chain was identified during a study of T-cell reconstitution after alpha-beta-depleted transplantation in children. Study-wide findings and caveats: Several hundred expanded graft clones reportedly supplied alpha-beta T cells about two months after transplant.

This clonotype was counted ten times or more. Its specificity is unknown. A library of TCRbeta sequences, prepared with unique molecular identifiers, was generated. MiXCR, run by TCRdb on the PCR reads, gives a single entry per CDR3 protein. Here the sample spans around 270,000 distinct CDR3 sequences, around 10% being singletons. This CDR3 has 15 amino acids. Germline assignment: CDR1 MNHEY and CDR2 SVGEGT. V gave up 2 bases and J gave up 4 bases, with 9 bases separating them. V is TRBV6-2 or TRBV6-3 and J is TRBJ2-6; D may be TRBD2 (6 bases). The sequence derives from a boy in the first two years of life with acute myeloid leukemia, due to receive a stem cell transplant. Sequenced here: PBMCs, sampled before TCRalphabeta/CD19-depleted stem cell transplant. In DNA, the CDR3 is TGTGCCAGCAGTTACACGGAGGGGGGGGCCAACGTCCTGACTTTC. This encodes CASSYTEGGANVLTF.